The 11 T cell receptor beta chains presented below share a single source sample, sequenced in a study of T cell responses to AZD1222 COVID-19 vaccine. Produced via immunoSEQ multiplex PCR; TCRdb's table is partial and in-frame only. The sample shows about 150,000 clones, 93% of them seen only once. This specimen was peripheral blood, taken on day 0 of AZD1222 vaccination. These receptors came from an adult in good health.

This chain uses TRBV4-1 with TRBJ1-6; perhaps TRBD1 as D (5 bases). CDR3 length: 15 residues. CDR1 and CDR2 (germline): MGHRA, YSYEKL. Trimming took 4 bases from V and 11 from J, leaving 18 bases between them. For the CDR3, the DNA is TGCGCCAGCAGCCCCCATCAGGGAAATGCGGCACCCCTCCACTTT. Translated, it gives CASSPHQGNAAPLHF.

The V call is TRBV28, the J call TRBJ1-1; no reliable D call. V lost 1 base and J lost 11, with 14 bases in between. The CDR3 totals 13 residues. Looked up from germline, CDR1 is MDHEN and CDR2 is SYDVKM. CDR3 DNA sequence: TGTGCCAGCAGTTTATCCAGGACCTCATCGGCTTTCTTT. Its protein product is CASSLSRTSSAFF.

The J gene is TRBJ1-2, the V gene TRBV6-1; a weak D match, TRBD1 (5 bases). Germline V gene data show CDR1 as MNHNS and CDR2 as SASEGT. Trimming removed 1 base from V and 4 bases from J, with 13 bases in between. The CDR3 is made up of 15 amino acids. The CDR3 sequence is CASSEGPGRVYGYTF. The CDR3 DNA follows: TGTGCCAGCAGTGAAGGTCCAGGGAGGGTCTATGGCTACACCTTC.

This chain uses TRBV18 with TRBJ1-1; D remains ambiguous. This CDR3 is 15 amino acids long. Per the germline V gene, CDR1 is KGHSH and CDR2 is LQKENI. V shed 0 bases and J shed 3 bases, with 11 bases lying between them. The DNA of the CDR3 is TGTGCCAGCTCACCACCCCGTGGGAGAGACACTGAAGCTTTCTTT. This gives the protein CASSPPRGRDTEAFF. Variable domain in full (rest from reference TRBV18 and TRBJ1-1): NAGVMQNPRHLVRRRGQEARLRCSPMKGHSHVYWYRQLPEEGLKFMVYLQKENIIDESGMPKERFSAEFPKEGPSILRIQQVVRGDSAAYFCASSPPRGRDTEAFFGQGTRLTVV.

CDR3 nucleotide sequence: TGTGCCAGCAGCGAAGGGGTCACAGATACGCAGTATTTT. This gives the protein CASSEGVTDTQYF. This chain uses TRBV9 with TRBJ2-3; a weak D match, TRBD1 (5 bases). This CDR3 spans 13 amino acids. CDR1 SGDLS and CDR2 YYNGEE come from the germline V gene. Trimming pared 3 bases from V and 2 bases from J, leaving 7 bases between.

V is TRBV24-1 and J is TRBJ1-4; 7 bases match TRBD1. J was trimmed by 3 bases and V by 4 bases; bases with no gene match: 10. CDR1 and CDR2 from the germline V gene are KGHDR and SFDVKD. The CDR3 runs 17 residues. The CDR3 DNA follows: TGTGCCACCAGTGAACCTACGAGGGGGCGGGCTAATGAAAAACTGTTTTTT. It translates to CATSEPTRGRANEKLFF.

The chain employs TRBV10-1 and TRBJ2-5; 7 nucleotides line up with TRBD1. The V segment lost 6 bases and the J segment 2 bases; nucleotides outside the gene matches: 3. CDR1 WNHNN and CDR2 SYGVQD come from the germline V gene (reference sequence). The CDR3 totals 13 residues. The CDR3 coding sequence is TGCGCCAGCAGCGTGGGACAGCAAGAGACCCAGTACTTC. Encoded protein: CASSVGQQETQYF.

With regard to this clone: At one boundary the junction diverges from the germline segment, which might be a read error. J is TRBJ1-5 and V is TRBV7-7; unclear D gene. This CDR3 region has 13 residues. Germline CDR1 SSHAT, CDR2 FNYEAQ (reference sequence). The CDR3, as DNA: TGTGCTAGCAGCTTATCCCGTGATCAGCCCCAGCATTTT. Translation: CASSLSRDQPQHF.

As DNA, the CDR3 is TGTGCCAGCAGCCGTCACTTTAGCGGGACTGACTACAATGAGCAGTTCTTC. Protein: CASSRHFSGTDYNEQFF. V is TRBV2 and J is TRBJ2-1; 8 nucleotides align to TRBD2. This CDR3 has 17 residues. Germline loops: CDR1 SNHLY, CDR2 FYNNEI. After removal of 6 bases from V and 3 bases from J, the junction contained 13 bases not matched to a gene.

The CDR3 spells CAWSGGQPNSPLHF. The CDR3 DNA is TGTGCCTGGAGTGGGGGACAGCCGAATTCACCCCTCCACTTT. The J gene is TRBJ1-6, the V gene TRBV30; 7 positions agree with TRBD1. CDR1 GTSNPN and CDR2 SVGIG come from the germline V gene (reference sequence). The CDR3 has 14 residues. V shed 1 base and J 7 bases; nucleotides not matched to a gene: 4.

The CDR3 region is CARSGTSDRDTQYF. CDR3 DNA: TGTGCCAGATCCGGGACTAGCGACAGAGATACGCAGTATTTT. The chain employs TRBV2 and TRBJ2-3; 10 nucleotides line up with TRBD2. CDR1 is SNHLY and CDR2 is FYNNEI in the germline V gene. V trimming: 9 bases; J trimming: 5 bases; junction bases outside the gene matches: 8. CDR3 size: 14 residues. Together with reference TRBV2 and TRBJ2-3, the CDR3 gives the full variable domain: EPEVTQTPSHQVTQMGQEVILRCVPISNHLYFYWYRQILGQKVEFLVSFYNNEISEKSEIFDDQFSVERPDGSNFTLKIRSTKLEDSAMYFCARSGTSDRDTQYFGPGTRLTVL.